These 19 T cell receptor beta chains were all obtained from the same sample, sequenced in a study of T cells in Graves' hyperthyroidism and ophthalmopathy. Amplified TCR beta CDR3 regions came from RNA transcripts. The primer set for the first-round RT-PCR of the TCR CDR3 was HTBI. TCRdb passed the multiplex PCR reads through MiXCR, listing each CDR3 protein once. The sample lists 300,000 to 450,000 distinct CDR3 sequences; approximately 12% were seen once. The sample taken for sequencing was blood. The origin of the receptors is a young man with Graves' hyperthyroidism that later progressed to Graves' ophthalmopathy.

This chain connects TRBV27 to TRBJ1-2; 10 nucleotides match TRBD1. Per the germline V gene, CDR1 is MNHEY and CDR2 is SMNVEV (reference sequence). The CDR3 length is 14 residues. With 5 bases clipped from V and 8 bases from J, the junction kept 8 bases outside the gene matches. The CDR3 sequence is CASSPRDRGSGYTF. The CDR3 region has the DNA TGTGCCAGCAGTCCGAGGGACAGGGGATCCGGCTACACCTTC.

As for this clonotype: This clone may be a read error of a much larger clone one base away. The rearrangement links TRBV7-9 to TRBJ2-1, with 7 bases identical to TRBD1. Per germline, CDR1 SEHNR and CDR2 FQNEAQ (reference sequence). There are 17 residues in the CDR3. CDR3 in amino acids: CACSLGGRRSSYNEQFF. As DNA, the CDR3 is TGTGCCTGCAGCTTAGGGGGCCGGAGGAGCTCCTACAATGAGCAGTTCTTC.

This chain uses TRBV2 with TRBJ1-1; a possible D gene is TRBD1 (5 bases). Trimming took 1 base from V and 6 from J, leaving 15 bases between them. The CDR3 length is 15 residues. Germline CDR1 reads SNHLY; CDR2 reads FYNNEI. The CDR3 DNA follows: TGTGCCAGCAGTGAAGGTCGGGTGGCGGGGGCTGAAGCTTTCTTT. The encoded protein is CASSEGRVAGAEAFF.

There are many counts of this clonotype. This rearrangement joins TRBV7-3 to TRBJ2-1; 7 nucleotides match TRBD2. Germline CDR1 SGHTA, CDR2 FQGTGA. This CDR3 contains 13 residues. V lost 5 bases, J lost 5 bases, and 3 bases stayed unmatched. CDR3: CASSRDYNNEQFF. The CDR3 region has the DNA TGTGCCAGCAGCAGGGACTATAACAATGAGCAGTTCTTC.

V is TRBV27 and J is TRBJ1-6; TRBD1 might be the D (6 bases). V lost 3 bases and J lost 7, with 10 bases in between. The length of the CDR3 is 14 residues. The germline V gene encodes CDR1 MNHEY and CDR2 SMNVEV (reference sequence). In nucleotides, the CDR3 is TGTGCCAGCAGTTTTCTAAGGGGGAATTCACCCCTCCACTTT. As protein: CASSFLRGNSPLHF.

The chain links TRBV29-1 to TRBJ1-3; D is ambiguous. V was trimmed by 5 bases and J by 1 base, leaving 12 bases between them. Germline loops: CDR1 SQVTM, CDR2 ANQGSEA. The CDR3 extends over 14 amino acids. The CDR3 region is CSVNTWESGNTIYF. The CDR3 DNA follows: TGCAGCGTTAACACCTGGGAGTCTGGAAACACCATATATTTT.

This clonotype was detected only a few times. The rearrangement uses TRBV5-4 and TRBJ2-7; D may be TRBD1 (6 bases). V was trimmed by 2 bases and J by 5 bases, leaving 11 bases between them. CDR1 is SGHNT, CDR2 YYREEE, per germline (reference sequence). CDR3 length: 13 residues. DNA for the CDR3: TGTGCCAGCAGCTTTCAGGGGTCCCACGAGCAGTACTTC. This encodes CASSFQGSHEQYF.

Concerning this clonotype itself: A single base separates this from a much larger clone, so it may be a read error. The conserved final phenylalanine or tryptophan is absent from the CDR3, which likely points to a read error. The genes are TRBV18 and TRBJ2-5, with 7 bases lining up with TRBD1. Germline V gene data show CDR1 as KGHSH and CDR2 as LQKENI. Losses at the gene ends were 4 bases for V and 0 bases for J; bases not matched to a gene: 5. The CDR3 has 15 amino acids. The CDR3 sequence: CASSLRTGHQETQYL. CDR3 nucleotide sequence: TGTGCCAGCTCACTCCGGACAGGTCACCAAGAGACCCAGTACCTC.

The chain is built from TRBV3-1 and TRBJ2-3; 10 bases are shared with TRBD2. Germline V gene data show CDR1 as LGHDT and CDR2 as YNNKEL (reference sequence). The CDR3 runs to 14 residues. The junction had 2 bases not matched to a gene; V was cut back by 6 bases and J by 2 bases. The CDR3 reads CASSTSGNTDTQYF. As DNA, the CDR3 is TGTGCCAGCAGTACTAGCGGGAACACAGATACGCAGTATTTT.

Only a few counts were recorded for this clonotype. The chain uses TRBV5-1 and TRBJ2-3; D possibly corresponds to TRBD1 (5 bases). The CDR3 runs 13 residues. CDR1 is SGHRS, CDR2 YFSETQ, per germline. V shed 4 bases and J shed 10 bases, with 16 bases lying between them. CDR3 region: CASSIGPQGAQYF. The DNA for the CDR3 is TGCGCCAGCAGCATCGGGCCCCAAGGGGCGCAGTATTTT.

In its sample, this clonotype was seen many times. CDR3 amino acids: CASTRDRGRNEQFF. The CDR3, as DNA: TGTGCCAGCACCCGGGACAGGGGTCGGAATGAGCAGTTCTTC. The V call is TRBV12-3 or TRBV12-4, the J call TRBJ2-1, with 10 positions matching TRBD1. Trimming cost V 7 bases and J 7 bases; bases outside gene matches: 7. The CDR3 extends over 14 amino acids.

The table lists this clonotype with many counts. J is TRBJ2-7 and V is TRBV2; 7 bases map to TRBD1. V dropped 6 bases and J dropped 2; count of bases not matched to a gene: 7. Germline CDR1 SNHLY, CDR2 FYNNEI. This CDR3 has 14 amino acids. The CDR3 reads CASRDRDRAYEQYF. CDR3 nucleotide sequence: TGTGCCAGCAGGGACCGGGACAGAGCCTACGAGCAGTACTTC.

This clonotype was counted many times. The genes are TRBV2 and TRBJ1-2; D unresolved. Germline lookup yields CDR1 SNHLY and CDR2 FYNNEI. This CDR3 is 13 amino acids long. The V and J ends lost 6 bases and 7 bases respectively, with 15 bases between them. CDR3 sequence (DNA): TGTGCCAGCAGACCATCCTGGCTCGGTGGCTACACCTTC. Encoded protein: CASRPSWLGGYTF.

This chain joins TRBV7-8 and TRBJ1-5; 7 bases are a match to TRBD1. CDR3 length: 17 amino acids. Germline-derived CDR1 and CDR2 are SGHVS and FQNEAQ. V lost 5 bases, J lost 5 bases, and 15 bases stayed unmatched. CDR3 region: CASSRDRILRGDQPQHF. The CDR3 DNA reads TGTGCCAGCAGCAGGGACAGAATTTTACGAGGAGATCAGCCCCAGCATTTT.

This clonotype was seen more than once but under ten times. The chain joins TRBV10-2 to TRBJ2-1; D is tentatively TRBD1 or TRBD2 (6 bases each). V dropped 0 bases and J dropped 8 bases, with 14 bases sitting between them. The germline gives CDR1 WSHSY, CDR2 SAAADI. This CDR3 is built from 15 residues. Here the CDR3 reads CASSESRGAADEQFF. CDR3 nucleotides: TGCGCCAGCAGTGAGTCGAGGGGGGCCGCGGATGAGCAGTTCTTC.

Many counts were recorded for this clonotype. V and J are TRBV28 and TRBJ1-4, with D hard to call. The CDR3 is made up of 15 amino acids. Deletions cut 3 bases from V and 0 bases from J, with 8 bases between. Germline CDR1 is MDHEN and CDR2 is SYDVKM. The CDR3 here is CASSLFSATNEKLFF. The DNA for the CDR3 is TGTGCCAGCAGTTTGTTTAGCGCAACTAATGAAAAACTGTTTTTT.

This clonotype was counted at least ten times. The chain links TRBV7-9 to TRBJ1-5; D is uncertain. The CDR3 totals 18 residues. Germline assignment: CDR1 SEHNR and CDR2 FQNEAQ (reference sequence). Trimming took 1 base from V and 2 from J, leaving 18 bases between them. As DNA, the CDR3 is TGTGCCAGCAGCTTAGATCCTATGAGACACGGTGGCAATCAGCCCCAGCATTTT. Protein sequence: CASSLDPMRHGGNQPQHF.

Only a few counts were recorded for this clonotype. The CDR3 bases are TGTGCCAGCAGATCCGGACAAGTTTCTAACTATGGCTACACCTTC. Protein sequence: CASRSGQVSNYGYTF. The gene calls are TRBV6-1 and TRBJ1-2; TRBD1 might be the D (5 bases). CDR3 length: 15 amino acids. Trimming shortened V by 6 bases and J by 0 bases, and 14 bases separated the two germline ends. Germline CDR1 MNHNS, CDR2 SASEGT.

Regarding this clonotype: A much larger clone sits a single nucleotide away, making a read error possible. The DNA of the CDR3 is TGTGCCAGCGGCTTAAGCGCAGGGCCTGGAAACACCATATATTTT. Protein: CASGLSAGPGNTIYF. This chain joins TRBV11-2 and TRBJ1-3; D is perhaps TRBD1 (5 bases). This CDR3 comprises 15 residues. CDR1 SGHAT and CDR2 FQNNGV come from the germline V gene.